Only one count was recorded for the clone carrying this TCR beta chain. The data derive from a study of blood T cell repertoires in COVID-19. At the level of the study: Sites across the United States, Italy and Spain contributed samples from acute and convalescent COVID-19. T cells, B-cell-depleted T cells, or PBMCs supplied cDNA or gDNA.

In the authors' workflow: Amplifying reference gene primers gave estimates of nucleated cell counts. Some clones are missing from TCRdb's copy, which holds only in-frame ones; the method was immunoSEQ multiplex PCR. From that table come the V and J calls and clone size; the DNA was used to work out D and trimming. The sample includes some 210,000 clones, roughly four fifths of them seen just once. Trimming shortened V by 3 bases and J by 2 bases, and 7 bases separated the two germline ends. Germline CDR1 and CDR2: DFQATT and SNEGSKA (reference sequence). The CDR3 is made up of 12 amino acids. This receptor was taken from a woman between 50 and 59 years old with active or convalescent COVID-19. The sample was peripheral blood. The genes are TRBV20-1 and TRBJ2-5; D is ambiguous. The CDR3 reads CSASRQQETQYF. Written as DNA, the CDR3 is TGCAGTGCTAGTCGTCAGCAAGAGACCCAGTACTTC.